These T cell receptor beta chains were read from a single sample in a study of identical twins. TCRdb re-called the 5' RACE reads with MiXCR, one entry per CDR3 protein. The sample has roughly 290,000 distinct CDR3 sequences; around 9.7% are singletons. Another study also made use of these data, one on yellow fever vaccine responses in identical twins.

Input material: CD8+ T cells sorted from blood. Receptors originate from a woman between 18 and 29 years old in good health. CDR3s include the opening cysteine and the closing phenylalanine or tryptophan. Each record gives: V gene, CDR3 protein.

v_call: TRBV29-1; cdr3_aa: CSVEDPQGGYTF
v_call: TRBV11-1; cdr3_aa: CASSFLGQRETPLPYNEQFF
v_call: TRBV3-1; cdr3_aa: CASSAFTGVTEAFF
v_call: TRBV12-3/TRBV12-4; cdr3_aa: CASSLTLAGATGELFF
v_call: TRBV7-6; cdr3_aa: CASSLWEGVDEQYF
v_call: TRBV7-2; cdr3_aa: CASSWGLLTYEQYF
v_call: TRBV11-2; cdr3_aa: CASSPGLYEQFF
v_call: TRBV25-1; cdr3_aa: CASITQGAYEQYF
v_call: TRBV29-1; cdr3_aa: CSVDGDTHFDTQYF
v_call: TRBV3-1; cdr3_aa: CASSQDLGQGNSYNSPLHF
v_call: TRBV11-2; cdr3_aa: CASSSGLLYEQYF
v_call: TRBV19; cdr3_aa: CASTAGGNTIYF
v_call: TRBV7-9; cdr3_aa: CASSTNRDSQETQYF
v_call: TRBV5-1; cdr3_aa: CASSWTIGYGYTF
v_call: TRBV27; cdr3_aa: CASSLSPGGPYEQYF
v_call: TRBV10-2; cdr3_aa: CASSESIWEDQYF
v_call: TRBV11-2; cdr3_aa: CASSLEGIAGGPPYNEQFF
v_call: TRBV20-1; cdr3_aa: CSARFVGFYNEQFF
v_call: TRBV27; cdr3_aa: CASSPGASIEQYF
v_call: TRBV21-1; cdr3_aa: CASSKVEGARWNSPLHF
v_call: TRBV29-1; cdr3_aa: CSVPGGVNTEAFF
v_call: TRBV7-9; cdr3_aa: CASSPPRLGRSQETQYF
v_call: TRBV12-3/TRBV12-4; cdr3_aa: CASSLTAAGGETQYF
v_call: TRBV7-2; cdr3_aa: CASSLVPTGYSNQPQHF
v_call: TRBV19; cdr3_aa: CASRDGQAGKHYNEQFF
v_call: TRBV15; cdr3_aa: CATSRTGADTQYF
v_call: TRBV10-1; cdr3_aa: CASSESNMAGLTEAFF
v_call: TRBV20-1; cdr3_aa: CSARTLLGGGNTYEQYF
v_call: TRBV6-1; cdr3_aa: CASSGSGEWGENTEAFF
v_call: TRBV27; cdr3_aa: CASSPRREAYEQYF
v_call: TRBV11-2; cdr3_aa: CASSRTVSLMNTEAFF
v_call: TRBV14; cdr3_aa: CASSQDQQGQGYHEQYF
v_call: TRBV11-2; cdr3_aa: CASSLYGGSTDTQYF
v_call: TRBV2; cdr3_aa: CASSEGAGSWDEQFF
v_call: TRBV7-9; cdr3_aa: CASSSLATGKGNEKLFF
v_call: TRBV7-8; cdr3_aa: CAGAGGQGRTGELFF
v_call: TRBV7-8; cdr3_aa: CASSLFSGLAYEQYF
v_call: TRBV5-1; cdr3_aa: CASSQVYMNTEAFF
v_call: TRBV14; cdr3_aa: CASSQWPQEGYEQYF
v_call: TRBV28; cdr3_aa: CASSQILTGLGQPQHF
v_call: TRBV12-3/TRBV12-4; cdr3_aa: CASSPLTSGAYNEQFF
v_call: TRBV11-2; cdr3_aa: CASSLAGTGGTYEQYF
v_call: TRBV7-8; cdr3_aa: CASKTDYDEQYF
v_call: TRBV28; cdr3_aa: CASSFGGRLETQYF
v_call: TRBV6-2/TRBV6-3; cdr3_aa: CASSTVITGELFF
v_call: TRBV29-1; cdr3_aa: CSVVNGEQYF
v_call: TRBV5-1; cdr3_aa: CATRGSVYNEQFF
v_call: TRBV12-3/TRBV12-4; cdr3_aa: CASSPLPWTSGSYEQYF